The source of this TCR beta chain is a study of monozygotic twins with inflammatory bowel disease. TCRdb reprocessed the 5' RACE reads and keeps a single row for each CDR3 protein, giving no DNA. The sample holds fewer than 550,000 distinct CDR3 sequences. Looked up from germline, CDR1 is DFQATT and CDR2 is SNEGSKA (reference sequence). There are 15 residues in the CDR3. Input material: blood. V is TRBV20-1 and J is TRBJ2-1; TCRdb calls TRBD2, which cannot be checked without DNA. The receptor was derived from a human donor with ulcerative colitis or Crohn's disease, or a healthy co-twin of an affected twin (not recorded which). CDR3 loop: CSARGISATYNEQFF.